This T cell receptor (beta chain) was recovered during a study of T cell responses to AZD1222 COVID-19 vaccine. On this clone itself: The antigen remains undetermined.

Study-level results: Clonal diversity may have been underestimated in mostly white British donors. Within unmutated variant regions lay the reported targets of nearly half of spike-specific TCRs.

Second-dose groups at about 4 or about 12 weeks were pooled. Measured with immunoSEQ multiplex PCR; TCRdb has only the in-frame clones, and not every one. The sample gives some 81,000 clones, around 83% of which show up once; more than 5% is in the top ten. This sample comprised peripheral blood, obtained 28 days after the second AZD1222 dose. This clonotype was obtained from an adult who received the AZD1222 COVID-19 vaccine.

CDR3 sequence: CSVEPVATGGYGYTF. The CDR3 DNA reads TGCAGCGTTGAACCCGTAGCCACAGGGGGCTATGGCTACACCTTC. This chain uses TRBV29-1 with TRBJ1-2, with 8 nucleotides matching TRBD1. CDR3 length: 15 residues. V trimming: 2 bases; J trimming: 4 bases; junction bases outside the gene matches: 9. Germline CDR1 and CDR2: SQVTM and ANQGSEA.